This record covers a single TCR beta chain. This sample stems from a study of patients and donors after allogeneic stem cell transplantation. The CDR3 has 16 residues. Trimming removed 1 base from V and 8 bases from J; junction bases left unmatched: 10. The germline CDR1 and CDR2 sequences are SGHDT and YYEEEE. TCRdb re-derived calls from the RT-PCR reads in MiXCR, one entry per CDR3 protein. The sample records roughly 880,000 distinct CDR3 sequences, roughly 18% being singletons. The chain combines TRBV5-6 with TRBJ2-1, with 9 bases aligning to TRBD2. The sequenced sample consisted of blood, either unsorted or a sorted T cell fraction (not recorded which). This receptor was identified in a human donor who was either an allogeneic HSCT recipient or a stem cell or donor lymphocyte infusion donor (not recorded which). It is not recorded whose cells these are; they may come from a transplant donor. CDR3 amino acids: CASSLTGGGAVDEQFF. CDR3 coding DNA: TGTGCCAGCAGCTTGACTGGCGGGGGGGCGGTCGATGAGCAGTTCTTC.